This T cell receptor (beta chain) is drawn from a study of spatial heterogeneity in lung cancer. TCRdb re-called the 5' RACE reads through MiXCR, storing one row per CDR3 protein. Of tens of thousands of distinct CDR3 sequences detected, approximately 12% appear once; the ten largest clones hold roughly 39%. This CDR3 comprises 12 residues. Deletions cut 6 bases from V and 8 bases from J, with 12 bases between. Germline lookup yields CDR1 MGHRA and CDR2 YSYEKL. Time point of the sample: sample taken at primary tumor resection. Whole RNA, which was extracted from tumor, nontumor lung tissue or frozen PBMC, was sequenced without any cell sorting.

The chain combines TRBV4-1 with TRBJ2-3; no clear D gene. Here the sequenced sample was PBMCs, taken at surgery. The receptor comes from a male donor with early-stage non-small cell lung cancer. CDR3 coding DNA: TGCGCCAGCAGTCCCCCCTTCGGTACGCAGTATTTT. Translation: CASSPPFGTQYF.